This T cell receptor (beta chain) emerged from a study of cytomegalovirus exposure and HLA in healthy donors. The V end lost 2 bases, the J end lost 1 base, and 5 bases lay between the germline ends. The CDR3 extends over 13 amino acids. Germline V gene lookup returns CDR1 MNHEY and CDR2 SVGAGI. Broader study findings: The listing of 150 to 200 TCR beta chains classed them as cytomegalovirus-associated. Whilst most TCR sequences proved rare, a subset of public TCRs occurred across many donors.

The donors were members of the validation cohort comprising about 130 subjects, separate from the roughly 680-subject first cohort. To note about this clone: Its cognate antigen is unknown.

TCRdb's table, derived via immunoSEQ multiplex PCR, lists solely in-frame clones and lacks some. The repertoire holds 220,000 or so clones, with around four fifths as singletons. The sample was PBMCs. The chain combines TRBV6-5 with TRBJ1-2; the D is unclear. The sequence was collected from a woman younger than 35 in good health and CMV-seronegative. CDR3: CASSYKVNYGYTF. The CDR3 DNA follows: TGTGCCAGCAGTTACAAGGTTAACTATGGCTACACCTTC.